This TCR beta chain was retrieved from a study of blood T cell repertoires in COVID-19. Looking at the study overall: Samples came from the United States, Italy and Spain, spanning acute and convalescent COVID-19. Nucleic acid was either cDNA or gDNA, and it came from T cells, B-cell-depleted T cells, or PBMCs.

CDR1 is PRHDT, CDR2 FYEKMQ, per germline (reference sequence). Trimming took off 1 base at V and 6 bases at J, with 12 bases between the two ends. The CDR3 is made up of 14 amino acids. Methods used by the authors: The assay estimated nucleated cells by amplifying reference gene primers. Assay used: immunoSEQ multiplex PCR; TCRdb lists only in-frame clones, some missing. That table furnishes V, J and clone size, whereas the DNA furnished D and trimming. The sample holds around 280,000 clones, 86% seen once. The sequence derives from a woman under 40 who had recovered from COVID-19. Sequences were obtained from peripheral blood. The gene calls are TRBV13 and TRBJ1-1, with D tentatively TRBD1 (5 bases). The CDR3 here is CASSLDRGYAEAFF. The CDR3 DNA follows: TGTGCCAGCAGCTTAGACCGGGGGTACGCTGAAGCTTTCTTT.